The 25 T cell receptor beta chains below all came from one sample that was sequenced in a study of PD-L1 blockade in urothelial cancer. The repertoire was sequenced with immunoSEQ multiplex PCR; TCRdb's copy has only in-frame clones and lacks some. Among fewer than 45,000 clones, roughly four fifths were seen once, and the ten largest hold around 3.1%. Here the sequenced sample was PBMCs, taken around atezolizumab (anti-PD-L1) treatment. These receptors came from a man in his 70s with urothelial cancer.

This clone occurred a few times. The V gene is TRBV4-1, the J gene TRBJ1-2, with 7 bases that match TRBD1. The V segment lost 2 bases and the J segment 4 bases; nucleotides outside the gene matches: 4. The CDR3 is 14 residues long. Germline lookup yields CDR1 MGHRA and CDR2 YSYEKL. The CDR3 sequence is CASSQQGVGYGYTF. The CDR3 coding sequence is TGCGCCAGCAGCCAACAGGGGGTGGGCTATGGCTACACCTTC.

The J gene is TRBJ2-2, the V gene TRBV6-1; TRBD2 matches at 7 bases. The germline V gene has CDR1 MNHNS and CDR2 SASEGT. With V trimmed by 8 bases and J by 4 bases, 10 bases remained unmatched. CDR3 length: 15 amino acids. The CDR3 region is CASRPSSGPTGELFF. CDR3 coding DNA: TGTGCCAGCCGTCCTTCTAGCGGCCCCACCGGGGAGCTGTTTTTT.

The rearrangement links TRBV7-2 to TRBJ1-6; 8 bases are shared with TRBD1. This CDR3 has 13 amino acids. Per germline, CDR1 SGHTA and CDR2 FQGNSA. V trimming: 5 bases; J trimming: 9 bases; junction bases outside the gene matches: 3. The CDR3 nucleotides read TGTGCCAGCAGCACTGACAGGGGTTCACCCCTCCACTTT. Protein sequence: CASSTDRGSPLHF.

The chain recombines TRBV4-3 with TRBJ1-5; D gene ambiguous. V was clipped by 0 bases and J by 6 bases, with 12 bases between them. The germline V gene has CDR1 LGHNA and CDR2 YSLEER. CDR3 length equals 15 residues. CDR3 in DNA: TGCGCCAGCAGCCAAGATTTCGGGTTAAGTCAGCCCCAGCATTTT. Its protein is CASSQDFGLSQPQHF.

V is TRBV5-1 and J is TRBJ2-1; D is unresolved. The CDR3 has 12 residues. V gave up 4 bases and J gave up 5 bases, with 7 bases separating them. In germline, CDR1 is SGHRS, CDR2 YFSETQ. CDR3 loop: CASSAEDNEQFF. In nucleotides, the CDR3 is TGCGCCAGCAGCGCAGAAGACAATGAGCAGTTCTTC.

The CDR3 DNA reads as TGTGCCAGCAGACCCCCGGACAGTAGGTTTGGCTACACCTTC. Amino acid sequence: CASRPPDSRFGYTF. The chain couples TRBV6-5 to TRBJ1-2; a weak D match, TRBD1 (6 bases). The CDR3 length is 14 residues. CDR1 and CDR2 from the germline V gene are MNHEY and SVGAGI. V was pared by 6 bases and J by 7 bases, with 18 bases between.

DNA for the CDR3: TGTGCAGTAGGGGGTAATCAGCCCCAGCATTTT. Residues: CAVGGNQPQHF. The chain carries TRBV19 and TRBJ1-5; a possible D gene is TRBD1 (6 bases). CDR3 length: 11 amino acids. The V gene's germline CDR1 is LNHDA and CDR2 SQIVND (reference sequence). Full variable domain (remainder filled in from reference TRBV19 and TRBJ1-5): DGGITQSPKYLFRKEGQNVTLSCEQNLNHDAMYWYRQDPGQGLRLIYYSQIVNDFQKGDIAEGYSVSREKKESFPLTVTSAQKNPTAFYLCAVGGNQPQHFGDGTRLSIL.

This chain uses TRBV5-1 with TRBJ2-7; 9 bases match TRBD1. CDR1 and CDR2 from the germline V gene are SGHRS and YFSETQ. The CDR3 is 15 amino acids. The V gene end was trimmed by 2 bases and the J gene end by 5 bases; junction bases not matched to a gene: 8. The CDR3 bases are TGCGCCAGCAGCTTAACCGGGACAGGGACCAACGAGCAGTACTTC. Its translation is CASSLTGTGTNEQYF.

This clone was picked up a small number of times. The V gene is TRBV27, the J gene TRBJ2-3; 8 positions match TRBD2. The trim removed 5 bases at V and 1 base at J, leaving 8 bases unmatched. CDR3 size: 16 residues. Germline V gives CDR1 MNHEY, CDR2 SMNVEV (reference sequence). Here the CDR3 reads CASSTLYGGGTDTQYF. The CDR3 DNA sequence: TGTGCCAGCAGTACCCTTTACGGGGGGGGCACAGATACGCAGTATTTT.

The CDR3: CASIPVKGTSGNYEQYF. The CDR3 DNA sequence: TGTGCCAGCATTCCCGTGAAAGGGACTAGCGGAAACTACGAGCAGTACTTC. V gene TRBV28 combines with J gene TRBJ2-7, with TRBD2 matching 11 bases. In germline, CDR1 is MDHEN, CDR2 SYDVKM. The CDR3 has 17 amino acids. V was clipped by 7 bases and J by 3 bases; unmatched bases: 14.

The rearrangement joins TRBV19 to TRBJ2-7, with 7 bases fitting TRBD1. Trimming at V came to 6 bases and at J to 6 bases, leaving 11 bases not matched to a gene. Looked up from germline, CDR1 is LNHDA and CDR2 is SQIVND (reference sequence). CDR3 length equals 14 residues. CDR3 in DNA: TGTGCCAGTAGCCATGAGACAGGGTACGGCGAGCAGTACTTC. Translating it yields CASSHETGYGEQYF. Supplemented by reference TRBV19 and TRBJ2-7, the full variable domain reads DGGITQSPKYLFRKEGQNVTLSCEQNLNHDAMYWYRQDPGQGLRLIYYSQIVNDFQKGDIAEGYSVSREKKESFPLTVTSAQKNPTAFYLCASSHETGYGEQYFGPGTRLTVT.

The rearrangement links TRBV11-1 to TRBJ2-7, with TRBD1 as a possible D gene (5 bases). The CDR3 extends over 14 amino acids. Germline CDR1 reads SGHAT; CDR2 reads FQDESV (reference sequence). The V gene lost 0 bases and the J gene lost 6 bases, with 12 bases spanning the gap. CDR3 bases: TGTGCCAGCAGCTTAGCGACCTACAGGCGCGAGCAGTACTTC. Its protein product is CASSLATYRREQYF.

V gene TRBV25-1 combines with J gene TRBJ2-5; 14 bases match TRBD2. The ends lost 5 bases at V and 4 bases at J; junction bases unmatched: 12. The CDR3 length is 18 residues. In germline, CDR1 is MGHDK, CDR2 SYGVNS. CDR3 loop: CASSPRNVGLAGGETQYF. As DNA, the CDR3 is TGTGCCAGCAGTCCCCGGAACGTAGGACTAGCGGGAGGAGAGACCCAGTACTTC.

This clone showed up just a few times. The chain couples TRBV6-6 to TRBJ2-7; 9 nucleotides agree with TRBD2. The ends lost 6 bases at V and 2 bases at J; junction bases unmatched: 8. The V gene's germline CDR1 is MNHNY and CDR2 SVGAGI (reference sequence). This CDR3 contains 15 residues. CDR3 in amino acids: CASSPRAGGTYEQYF. For the CDR3, the DNA is TGTGCCAGCAGCCCCCGGGCGGGAGGGACCTACGAGCAGTACTTC.

CDR3 DNA: TGCGCCAGCAGCTTTACCGGAGCCTCCTACAATGAGCAGTTCTTC. Encoded protein: CASSFTGASYNEQFF. The gene calls are TRBV5-1 and TRBJ2-1; unclear D gene. Germline V gene lookup returns CDR1 SGHRS and CDR2 YFSETQ. The CDR3 is 15 amino acids. The V gene lost 2 bases and the J gene lost 0 bases, with 9 bases spanning the gap.

V is TRBV10-2 and J is TRBJ2-7; 10 bases align to TRBD1. CDR1 and CDR2 from the germline V gene are WSHSY and SAAADI. This CDR3 has 17 amino acids. The ends lost 0 bases at V and 5 bases at J; junction bases unmatched: 10. In DNA, the CDR3 is TGCGCCAGCAGTGAGTCACCCCCGGGACAGGGGAACGACGAGCAGTACTTC. This sequence encodes CASSESPPGQGNDEQYF.

J is TRBJ2-1 and V is TRBV5-1; no firm D call. This CDR3 has 15 amino acids. V was trimmed by 0 bases and J by 2 bases, leaving 9 bases between them. CDR1 is SGHRS, CDR2 YFSETQ, per germline. CDR3 nucleotides: TGCGCCAGCAGCTTGGACCAAGCCCCCTACAATGAGCAGTTCTTC. Protein sequence: CASSLDQAPYNEQFF.

The chain has TRBV5-6 and TRBJ1-5; D gene ambiguous. The germline V and J ends were trimmed by 0 bases and 0 bases, with 7 bases remaining between them. The CDR3 extends over 15 amino acids. Looked up from germline, CDR1 is SGHDT and CDR2 is YYEEEE. DNA of the CDR3: TGTGCCAGCAGCTTGGCCCCAGATAGCAATCAGCCCCAGCATTTT. Encoded protein: CASSLAPDSNQPQHF.

The rearrangement joins TRBV18 to TRBJ2-7; TRBD1 is a possible D gene (5 bases). Per the germline V gene, CDR1 is KGHSH and CDR2 is LQKENI. The CDR3 spans 12 residues. V lost 3 bases to trimming and J lost 7 bases, with 10 bases between them. The CDR3 loop reads CASSPQGWEQYF. The CDR3 DNA is TGTGCCAGCTCACCCCAGGGTTGGGAGCAGTACTTC.

CDR3 loop: CASSLEIGGNEQFF. The DNA for the CDR3 is TGCGCCAGCAGCTTGGAAATAGGGGGAAATGAGCAGTTCTTC. The chain employs TRBV5-1 and TRBJ2-1; D perhaps matches TRBD1 (6 bases). V lost 0 bases to trimming and J lost 7 bases, with 11 bases between them. The germline CDR1 and CDR2 sequences are SGHRS and YFSETQ. The CDR3 length is 14 residues.

This clone has a single count. The chain is built from TRBV7-2 and TRBJ2-2, with D tentatively TRBD1 (5 bases). V gave up 4 bases and J gave up 0 bases, with 6 bases separating them. Per germline, CDR1 SGHTA and CDR2 FQGNSA. The CDR3 consists of 14 residues. CDR3 sequence: CASSSQANTGELFF. The CDR3 DNA is TGTGCCAGCAGCTCACAGGCGAACACCGGGGAGCTGTTTTTT.

This chain connects TRBV28 to TRBJ2-5; TRBD1 aligns across 9 bases. V lost 5 bases to trimming and J lost 5 bases; unmatched junction nucleotides: 9. Germline V CDR1 and CDR2: MDHEN, SYDVKM. The CDR3 runs to 15 residues. In DNA, the CDR3 is TGTGCCAGCAGTACTTGGGACAGGGAGAAGGAGACCCAGTACTTC. Its translation: CASSTWDREKETQYF.

The rearrangement links TRBV5-1 to TRBJ2-4; 7 bases line up with TRBD1. V shed 4 bases and J 3 bases; nucleotides not matched to a gene: 7. The CDR3 is 15 amino acids. Per the germline V gene, CDR1 is SGHRS and CDR2 is YFSETQ. CDR3 nucleotide sequence: TGCGCCAGCAGCGTCCGGGACAGTCACAAAAACATTCAGTACTTC. Its protein is CASSVRDSHKNIQYF. The full variable domain, its missing parts supplied by reference TRBV5-1 and TRBJ2-4, is KAGVTQTPRYLIKTRGQQVTLSCSPISGHRSVSWYQQTPGQGLQFLFEYFSETQRNKGNFPGRFSGRQFSNSRSEMNVSTLELGDSALYLCASSVRDSHKNIQYFGAGTRLSVL.

The CDR3 reads CASSSDSGPPDTQYF. The CDR3 DNA reads as TGCGCCAGCAGCTCCGACTCCGGCCCTCCAGATACGCAGTATTTT. The V and J genes are TRBV5-1 and TRBJ2-3; unclear D gene. V dropped 3 bases and J dropped 4 bases, with 15 bases sitting between them. The germline V gene encodes CDR1 SGHRS and CDR2 YFSETQ. CDR3 length: 15 residues.

This sequence joins TRBV6-5 and TRBJ1-2; D perhaps matches TRBD1 (5 bases). CDR1 and CDR2 from the germline V gene are MNHEY and SVGAGI. The CDR3 length is 13 residues. The ends were cut back, 2 bases at V and 2 bases at J, with 6 bases in the middle. The CDR3 coding sequence is TGTGCCAGCAGTTACGGGGGGAACTATGGCTACACCTTC. Its protein product is CASSYGGNYGYTF.